Sequencing of this T cell receptor beta chain was carried out in a study of human T cells and chemical hapten exposure. Study at large: Small differences in pooled library volume mainly drove the variation in TCR yields per sample. General observations from the study: Sensitizing with DPC caused no change in TCRs above 1 in 1000 frequency.

This CDR3 region has 15 residues. V lost 6 bases to trimming and J lost 2 bases; unmatched junction nucleotides: 6. Germline V gene data show CDR1 as SGHRS and CDR2 as YFSETQ. Under the authors' procedure: With a range of about 23,224 to 690,600, the median per sample was about 92,000 TCRs. TCRdb reprocessed the RACE reads via MiXCR and lists one record per CDR3 protein. These V and J calls derive from TCRdb rather than the authors' analysis. In the table there are 210,000 or so distinct CDR3 sequences, about 25% of which are singletons. Time point given: patch test 3, about 24 weeks after DPC sensitization. Regarding treatment: therapeutic diphenylcyclopropenone sensitization with weekly scalp DPC. Non-pregnant alopecia patients aged 18 to 70, suitable for DPC therapy. In its sample, this clonotype was seen once. The antigen is undetermined.

This TCR came from a middle-aged woman with alopecia areata. Some clones in this sample may be carry-over from other donors' samples. The chain joins TRBV5-1 to TRBJ2-2; TRBD1 agrees at 8 bases. Material: whole blood, obtained in connection with sensitization to the hapten diphenylcyclopropenone (DPC). CDR3 region: CASTQGTGNTGELFF. The CDR3 coding sequence is TGCGCCAGCACCCAAGGGACAGGAAACACCGGGGAGCTGTTTTTT.